One sample yielded the 12 T cell receptor beta chains listed below, sequenced in a study of T-cell reconstitution after alpha-beta-depleted transplantation in children. The TCRbeta library incorporated unique molecular identifiers. TCRdb used MiXCR to reprocess the PCR reads, holding one entry per CDR3 protein. This sample yields roughly 610,000 distinct CDR3 sequences, of which roughly a tenth are seen a single time; roughly 4% belongs to the top ten. Source: PBMCs from the stem cell graft donor, taken from the stem cell graft. The origin of the receptors is a human donor who donated a stem cell graft to a child with acute myeloid leukemia.

The genes are TRBV6-2 or TRBV6-3 and TRBJ2-7, with 14 positions matching TRBD2. There are 18 residues in the CDR3. The junction had 8 bases not matched to a gene; V was cut back by 2 bases and J by 2 bases. From germline, CDR1 is MNHEY and CDR2 SVGEGT. The CDR3 protein is CASSYSSGTSGSPYEQYF. The CDR3 nucleotides are TGTGCCAGCAGTTACAGTTCCGGGACTAGCGGGAGCCCCTACGAGCAGTACTTC.

This clonotype was seen a few times. The V gene is TRBV29-1, the J gene TRBJ1-1, with a tentative D call TRBD1 (6 bases). CDR1 SQVTM and CDR2 ANQGSEA come from the germline V gene. V shed 7 bases and J shed 3 bases, with 12 bases lying between them. CDR3 length: 12 residues. CDR3 protein: CSGGGGDTEAFF. Here the CDR3 DNA reads TGCAGCGGGGGCGGGGGCGACACTGAAGCTTTCTTT.

This clonotype was recorded many times. The chain carries TRBV5-1 and TRBJ2-1, with D possibly matching TRBD2 (6 bases). There are 16 residues in the CDR3. The V end lost 1 base, the J end lost 4 bases, and 15 bases lay between the germline ends. Germline CDR1 is SGHRS and CDR2 is YFSETQ. CDR3 nucleotides: TGCGCCAGCAGCTTGAGGGTGCAGGCGGGGTACAATGAGCAGTTCTTC. Protein: CASSLRVQAGYNEQFF.

There are a few counts of this clonotype. The chain joins TRBV3-1 to TRBJ2-5; a possible D gene is TRBD2 (6 bases). The length of the CDR3 is 15 residues. Germline V gene lookup returns CDR1 LGHDT and CDR2 YNNKEL (reference sequence). The V end was cut by 3 bases, the J end by 5 bases, with 16 bases between. Here the CDR3 reads CASSQGWRGSETQYF. The CDR3 DNA reads TGTGCCAGCAGCCAGGGCTGGAGGGGATCGGAGACCCAGTACTTC.

This chain links TRBV20-1 with TRBJ1-4; 7 bases line up with TRBD1. J gave up 4 bases and V 6 bases, and 5 bases lay outside the gene matches. CDR1 and CDR2 from the germline V gene are DFQATT and SNEGSKA (reference sequence). The CDR3 consists of 13 residues. The CDR3 loop reads CSASTGINEKLFF. The CDR3 DNA reads TGCAGTGCCTCGACAGGGATTAATGAAAAACTGTTTTTT.

This clonotype was detected a few times. The genes are TRBV5-5 and TRBJ1-3; perhaps TRBD1 as D (5 bases). Per the germline V gene, CDR1 is SGHKS and CDR2 is YYEKEE (reference sequence). The CDR3 is 14 amino acids. Between the trimmed V and J ends, which lost 7 bases and 0 bases, there was a span of 11 bases. The DNA of the CDR3 is TGTGCCAGCCGGTTGACAGTCTCTGGAAACACCATATATTTT. Amino acids: CASRLTVSGNTIYF.

This clonotype was observed at least ten times. The chain employs TRBV6-2 or TRBV6-3 and TRBJ2-1; 9 positions match TRBD2. Trimming cost V 5 bases and J 7 bases; bases outside gene matches: 12. CDR3 length equals 16 residues. Germline V gene data show CDR1 as MNHEY and CDR2 as SVGEGT. CDR3 region: CASSPLGSGRGNEQFF. The DNA of the CDR3 is TGTGCCAGCAGTCCCCTAGGTAGCGGGAGAGGTAATGAGCAGTTCTTC.

This rearrangement joins TRBV3-1 to TRBJ2-3; 12 positions match TRBD1. The trim removed 4 bases at V and 6 bases at J, leaving 14 bases unmatched. Looked up from germline, CDR1 is LGHDT and CDR2 is YNNKEL (reference sequence). This CDR3 contains 18 residues. The CDR3 protein is CASSLIFRGTGGLDTQYF. In DNA form, the CDR3 reads TGTGCCAGCAGCCTAATTTTTCGGGGGACAGGGGGCCTTGATACGCAGTATTTT.

The chain combines TRBV9 with TRBJ2-7; D is possibly TRBD2 (6 bases). The CDR3 is 14 residues long. Germline CDR1 is SGDLS and CDR2 is YYNGEE. Trimming took off 0 bases at V and 5 bases at J, with 12 bases between the two ends. This chain's CDR3 is CASSVDGSRNEQYF. The CDR3 DNA reads as TGTGCCAGCAGCGTAGACGGGAGCAGGAACGAGCAGTACTTC.

This clonotype was picked up a small number of times. The chain has TRBV7-9 and TRBJ2-7; D is undetermined. CDR3 length: 15 amino acids. V lost 5 bases and J lost 4, with 18 bases in between. CDR1 and CDR2 from the germline V gene are SEHNR and FQNEAQ (reference sequence). CDR3 in DNA: TGTGCCAGCAGCCCTTCGACGGTGGTGCCGTACGAGCAGTACTTC. Translated, it gives CASSPSTVVPYEQYF.

This clonotype came up many times. The chain is built from TRBV20-1 and TRBJ2-7; D call uncertain. The CDR3 consists of 13 residues. Trimming cost V 7 bases and J 3 bases, with 16 bases left between them. Per germline, CDR1 DFQATT and CDR2 SNEGSKA (reference sequence). The CDR3: CSGSYGIDYEQYF. In nucleotides, the CDR3 is TGCAGTGGGAGCTACGGAATCGACTACGAGCAGTACTTC.

The chain links TRBV29-1 to TRBJ1-1; no firm D call. The CDR3 extends over 15 amino acids. Deletions cut 4 bases from V and 0 bases from J, with 15 bases between. The germline V gene has CDR1 SQVTM and CDR2 ANQGSEA. CDR3 protein: CSVVVFSGMNTEAFF. The CDR3 DNA reads as TGCAGCGTTGTTGTGTTTTCCGGGATGAACACTGAAGCTTTCTTT.